The 20 T cell receptor beta chains reported below all come from one sample, sequenced in a study of T cells in Graves' hyperthyroidism and ophthalmopathy. RNA transcripts yielded amplified TCR beta CDR3 regions. First-round RT-PCR of the TCR CDR3 relied on the HTBI primer set. One entry per CDR3 protein results from TCRdb running MiXCR on the multiplex PCR reads. The data hold some 650,000 distinct CDR3 sequences, with approximately 15% observed a single time. Sequencing used blood. These receptors all stem from a woman between 35 and 50 years old with Graves' ophthalmopathy.

This clonotype has ten or more counts. The V gene is TRBV2, the J gene TRBJ2-2; D not resolved. Germline CDR1 reads SNHLY; CDR2 reads FYNNEI. This CDR3 has 12 residues. Between the trimmed V and J ends, which lost 5 bases and 5 bases, there was a span of 6 bases. The CDR3 here is CASSRSTGELFF. The DNA of the CDR3 is TGTGCCAGCAGTAGAAGTACCGGGGAGCTGTTTTTT.

The chain employs TRBV15 and TRBJ2-1, with unresolved D. The CDR3 consists of 15 residues. CDR1 and CDR2 (germline): LNHNV, YYDKDF (reference sequence). V was pared by 3 bases and J by 2 bases, with 11 bases between. The DNA of the CDR3 is TGTGCCACCAGCAGGGAGACCGATACCTACAATGAGCAGTTCTTC. Translated: CATSRETDTYNEQFF.

This clonotype has at least ten counts. The chain combines TRBV5-1 with TRBJ1-3; no clear D gene. CDR3 length equals 15 residues. Germline V gene sequence: CDR1 SGHRS, CDR2 YFSETQ. V lost 0 bases, J lost 4 bases, and 11 bases lay in between. CDR3 sequence reads: CASSLDGTEGNTIYF. The CDR3 DNA sequence: TGCGCCAGCAGCTTGGACGGCACCGAAGGAAACACCATATATTTT. Supplemented by reference TRBV5-1 and TRBJ1-3, the full variable domain reads KAGVTQTPRYLIKTRGQQVTLSCSPISGHRSVSWYQQTPGQGLQFLFEYFSETQRNKGNFPGRFSGRQFSNSRSEMNVSTLELGDSALYLCASSLDGTEGNTIYFGEGSWLTVV.

For this clonotype: A much bigger clone sits one base away, suggesting this may be a read error. J is TRBJ2-3 and V is TRBV6-2 or TRBV6-3, with 12 bases identical to TRBD2. CDR3 length equals 16 residues. Germline CDR1 MNHEY, CDR2 SVGEGT. J was trimmed by 5 bases and V by 4 bases; bases with no gene match: 7. The CDR3 here is CASSFDLAGGGDTQYF. The CDR3 bases are TGTGCCAGCAGTTTCGACCTAGCGGGAGGGGGAGATACGCAGTATTTT.

In its sample, this clonotype was seen a few times. This chain connects TRBV10-3 to TRBJ1-2; no firm D call. This CDR3 region has 12 residues. Per germline, CDR1 ENHRY and CDR2 SYGVKD. V was clipped by 6 bases and J by 7 bases, with 12 bases between them. The CDR3 sequence is CAIRVTTVGYTF. The DNA of the CDR3 is TGTGCCATCAGGGTAACGACGGTTGGCTACACCTTC.

In its sample, this clonotype was seen many times. This chain joins TRBV6-1 and TRBJ2-7; D call uncertain. The CDR3 is made up of 12 amino acids. Germline values: CDR1 MNHNS, CDR2 SASEGT. Trimming removed 6 bases at V and 3 bases at J, with 9 bases between. The CDR3 spells CASSADLYEQYF. In DNA, the CDR3 is TGTGCCAGCAGCGCGGACCTCTACGAGCAGTACTTC.

This clonotype was counted only a few times. The V gene is TRBV19, the J gene TRBJ1-5; tentative D call: TRBD1 (5 bases). Germline lookup yields CDR1 LNHDA and CDR2 SQIVND (reference sequence). The length of the CDR3 is 18 residues. V was cut by 4 bases and J by 0 bases, with 19 bases left in between. The DNA for the CDR3 is TGTGCCAGTAGTAAAGCCGGGACCAGCGGGTATAGCAATCAGCCCCAGCATTTT. As protein: CASSKAGTSGYSNQPQHF.

This chain joins TRBV16 and TRBJ1-5; no clear D. The germline V and J ends were trimmed by 6 bases and 2 bases, with 14 bases remaining between them. This CDR3 is built from 15 residues. Germline loops: CDR1 KGHSY, CDR2 FQNENV. The CDR3: CASRRSAGGNQPQHF. Written as DNA, the CDR3 is TGTGCCAGCAGAAGAAGCGCAGGAGGCAATCAGCCCCAGCATTTT.

This rearrangement joins TRBV7-6 to TRBJ2-1; TRBD2 might be the D (6 bases). This CDR3 contains 14 residues. Germline loops: CDR1 SGHVS, CDR2 FNYEAQ. Deletions cut 5 bases from V and 7 bases from J, with 15 bases between. The CDR3 DNA follows: TGTGCCAGCAGCCCCGTTGGGGGGTCGAATGAGCAGTTCTTC. Translating it yields CASSPVGGSNEQFF.

The sample holds many counts of this clonotype. CDR3 region: CASSLGAGLNYEQYF. CDR3 nucleotides: TGTGCCAGCAGCTTAGGCGCGGGACTCAACTACGAGCAGTACTTC. This chain connects TRBV11-2 to TRBJ2-7; TRBD2 might be the D (6 bases). The CDR3 contains 15 residues. CDR1 is SGHAT, CDR2 FQNNGV, per germline. V lost 1 base to trimming and J lost 3 bases, with 13 bases between them. Using reference TRBV11-2 and TRBJ2-7 for the parts outside the CDR3, the full variable domain is EAGVAQSPRYKIIEKRQSVAFWCNPISGHATLYWYQQILGQGPKLLIQFQNNGVVDDSQLPKDRFSAERLKGVDSTLKIQPAKLEDSAVYLCASSLGAGLNYEQYFGPGTRLTVT.

This clonotype was detected a few times. The V and J genes are TRBV7-2 and TRBJ1-2; the D gene is possibly TRBD1 (6 bases). The V gene lost 8 bases and the J gene lost 4 bases, with 17 bases spanning the gap. This CDR3 region has 14 residues. The germline gives CDR1 SGHTA, CDR2 FQGNSA. CDR3 loop: CASAGGQQSYGYTF. DNA for the CDR3: TGTGCCAGCGCCGGGGGGCAGCAGAGCTATGGCTACACCTTC.

This rearrangement joins TRBV5-1 to TRBJ1-1; D is perhaps TRBD1 (6 bases). V shed 0 bases and J shed 7 bases, with 13 bases lying between them. This CDR3 spans 14 amino acids. Per the germline V gene, CDR1 is SGHRS and CDR2 is YFSETQ. The CDR3 region has the DNA TGCGCCAGCAGCTTGGCTCGGGTAGGGGGTGAAGCTTTCTTT. Translation gives CASSLARVGGEAFF.

The chain is built from TRBV28 and TRBJ1-6; possible D gene TRBD1, 5 bases. This CDR3 comprises 14 residues. The V end was cut by 7 bases, the J end by 6 bases, with 13 bases between. Germline V lookup: CDR1 MDHEN, CDR2 SYDVKM. CDR3 loop: CASTQDTFNSPLHF. The DNA of the CDR3 is TGTGCCAGCACGCAGGACACCTTTAATTCACCCCTCCACTTT.

This clonotype was seen a few times. The chain carries TRBV29-1 and TRBJ2-7, with D tentatively TRBD1 (6 bases). Per germline, CDR1 SQVTM and CDR2 ANQGSEA. This CDR3 contains 13 residues. V was shortened by 4 bases and J by 6 bases, with 16 bases between the two germline ends. CDR3 DNA sequence: TGCAGCGTTGGCAGGGGCTACCCTCCCGAGCAGTACTTC. It encodes CSVGRGYPPEQYF.

This clonotype appeared many times. The rearrangement uses TRBV28 and TRBJ1-2, with 8 bases lining up with TRBD1. Germline V gives CDR1 MDHEN, CDR2 SYDVKM. V was clipped by 2 bases and J by 7 bases; unmatched bases: 3. The CDR3 length is 13 residues. The CDR3 region is CASSLQGAGGYTF. In DNA form, the CDR3 reads TGTGCCAGCAGTTTACAGGGGGCGGGTGGCTACACCTTC.

A few counts support this clonotype. The genes are TRBV28 and TRBJ2-2; D remains ambiguous. CDR3 length equals 13 residues. Germline V gene lookup returns CDR1 MDHEN and CDR2 SYDVKM. V was pared by 10 bases and J by 2 bases, with 11 bases between. The CDR3 DNA reads TGTGCCACCACACCTAAAAACACCGGGGAGCTGTTTTTT. This codes for CATTPKNTGELFF.

The genes are TRBV28 and TRBJ2-7; weak D call: TRBD1 (6 bases). The CDR3 has 17 residues. Deletions cut 4 bases from V and 2 bases from J, with 21 bases between. Germline V gives CDR1 MDHEN, CDR2 SYDVKM. DNA of the CDR3: TGTGCCAGCAGTTATTCCATTACCGGGACACGGACCTACGAGCAGTACTTC. Amino acids: CASSYSITGTRTYEQYF.

This clonotype was seen at least ten times. The chain uses TRBV2 and TRBJ1-1; TRBD1 aligns across 7 bases. The CDR3 sequence is 12 residues long. V dropped 8 bases and J dropped 3; count of bases not matched to a gene: 3. The germline V gene has CDR1 SNHLY and CDR2 FYNNEI. As DNA, the CDR3 is TGTGCCAGCCAGACAGGGTACACTGAAGCTTTCTTT. This codes for CASQTGYTEAFF. Complete variable domain (other parts from reference TRBV2 and TRBJ1-1): EPEVTQTPSHQVTQMGQEVILRCVPISNHLYFYWYRQILGQKVEFLVSFYNNEISEKSEIFDDQFSVERPDGSNFTLKIRSTKLEDSAMYFCASQTGYTEAFFGQGTRLTVV.

This clonotype has at least ten counts. V gene TRBV30 combines with J gene TRBJ1-1; D not certain. The CDR3 length is 13 residues. Trimming left V 0 bases short and J 0 bases short, with 5 bases between. The germline gives CDR1 GTSNPN, CDR2 SVGIG (reference sequence). The CDR3, as DNA: TGTGCCTGGAGTGTAATGATGAACACTGAAGCTTTCTTT. It specifies CAWSVMMNTEAFF.

This clonotype has ten or more counts. This chain uses TRBV5-1 with TRBJ2-2; TRBD1 is a possible D gene (6 bases). The CDR3 sequence is 15 residues long. From germline, CDR1 is SGHRS and CDR2 YFSETQ. The V end was cut by 5 bases, the J end by 5 bases, with 16 bases between. The CDR3 reads CASSLLQQGTGELFF. The CDR3 DNA reads TGCGCCAGCAGTTTGCTACAACAGGGTACCGGGGAGCTGTTTTTT.